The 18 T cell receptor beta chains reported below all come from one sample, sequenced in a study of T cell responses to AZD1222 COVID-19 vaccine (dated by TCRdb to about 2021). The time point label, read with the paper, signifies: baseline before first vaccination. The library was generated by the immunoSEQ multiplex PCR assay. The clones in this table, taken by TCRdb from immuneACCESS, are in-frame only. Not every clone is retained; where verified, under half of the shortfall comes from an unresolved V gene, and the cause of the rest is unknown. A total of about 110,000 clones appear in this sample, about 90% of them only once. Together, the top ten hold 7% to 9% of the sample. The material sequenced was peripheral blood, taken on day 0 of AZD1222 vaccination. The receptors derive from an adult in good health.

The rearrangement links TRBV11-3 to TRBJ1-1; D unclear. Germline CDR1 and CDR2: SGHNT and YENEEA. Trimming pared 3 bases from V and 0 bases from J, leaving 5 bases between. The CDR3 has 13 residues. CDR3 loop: CASSFSMNTEAFF. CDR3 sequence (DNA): TGTGCCAGCAGCTTTTCAATGAACACTGAAGCTTTCTTT.

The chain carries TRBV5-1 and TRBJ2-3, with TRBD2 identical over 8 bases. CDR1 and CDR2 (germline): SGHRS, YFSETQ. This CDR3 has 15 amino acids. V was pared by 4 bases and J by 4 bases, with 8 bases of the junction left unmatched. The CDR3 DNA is TGCGCCAGCAGCCCTAAGCGGGAGCAAGCAGATACGCAGTATTTT. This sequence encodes CASSPKREQADTQYF.

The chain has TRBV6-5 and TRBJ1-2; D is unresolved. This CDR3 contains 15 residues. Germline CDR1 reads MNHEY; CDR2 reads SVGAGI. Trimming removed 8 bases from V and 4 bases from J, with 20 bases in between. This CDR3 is CASGVGWAGGYGYTF. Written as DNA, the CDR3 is TGTGCCAGCGGAGTGGGGTGGGCAGGAGGCTATGGCTACACCTTC.

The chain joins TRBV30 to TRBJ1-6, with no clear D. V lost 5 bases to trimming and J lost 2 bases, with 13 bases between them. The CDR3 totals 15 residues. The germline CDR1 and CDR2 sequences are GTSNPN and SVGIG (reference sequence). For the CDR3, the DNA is TGTGCCTGGTCTGCCCAAAGCCCCTATAATTCACCCCTCCACTTT. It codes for CAWSAQSPYNSPLHF.

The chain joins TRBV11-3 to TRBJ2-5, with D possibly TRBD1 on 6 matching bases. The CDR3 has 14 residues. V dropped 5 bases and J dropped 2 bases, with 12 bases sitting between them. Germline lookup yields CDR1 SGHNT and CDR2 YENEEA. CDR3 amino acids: CASSRRGGQETQYF. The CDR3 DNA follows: TGTGCCAGCAGCCGCAGGGGTGGGCAAGAGACCCAGTACTTC.

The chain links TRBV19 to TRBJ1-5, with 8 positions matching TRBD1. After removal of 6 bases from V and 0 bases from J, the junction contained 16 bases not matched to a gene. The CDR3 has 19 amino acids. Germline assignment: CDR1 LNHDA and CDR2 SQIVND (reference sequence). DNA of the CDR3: TGTGCCAGTAGCACCCGCGGATGGACAGGGCCTTATAGCAATCAGCCCCAGCATTTT. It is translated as CASSTRGWTGPYSNQPQHF.

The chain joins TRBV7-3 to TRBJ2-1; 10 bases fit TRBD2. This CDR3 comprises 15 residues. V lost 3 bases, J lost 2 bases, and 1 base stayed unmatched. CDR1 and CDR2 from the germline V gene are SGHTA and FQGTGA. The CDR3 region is CASSFLAGAYNEQFF. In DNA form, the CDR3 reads TGTGCCAGCAGCTTTCTAGCGGGGGCCTACAATGAGCAGTTCTTC.

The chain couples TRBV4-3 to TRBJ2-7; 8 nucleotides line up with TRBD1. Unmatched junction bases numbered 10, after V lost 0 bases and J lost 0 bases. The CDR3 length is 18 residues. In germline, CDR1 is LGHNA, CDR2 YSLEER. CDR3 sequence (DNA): TGCGCCAGCAGCCAAGATAGGTCGACAGGGGACGTCTCCTACGAGCAGTACTTC. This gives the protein CASSQDRSTGDVSYEQYF.

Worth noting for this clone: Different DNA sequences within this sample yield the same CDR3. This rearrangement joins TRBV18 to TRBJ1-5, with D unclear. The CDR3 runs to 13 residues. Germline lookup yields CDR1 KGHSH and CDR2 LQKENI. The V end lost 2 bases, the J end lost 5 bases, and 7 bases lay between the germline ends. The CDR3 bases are TGTGCCAGCTCACCAGGGCGTGATCAGCCCCAGCATTTT. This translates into CASSPGRDQPQHF.

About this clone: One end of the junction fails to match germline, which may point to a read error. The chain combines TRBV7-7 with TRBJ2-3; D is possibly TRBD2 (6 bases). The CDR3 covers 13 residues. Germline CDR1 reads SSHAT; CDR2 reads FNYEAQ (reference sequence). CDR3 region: CASSLADGDTQYF. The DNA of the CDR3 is TGTGCTAGCAGCTTAGCGGATGGGGATACGCAGTATTTT.

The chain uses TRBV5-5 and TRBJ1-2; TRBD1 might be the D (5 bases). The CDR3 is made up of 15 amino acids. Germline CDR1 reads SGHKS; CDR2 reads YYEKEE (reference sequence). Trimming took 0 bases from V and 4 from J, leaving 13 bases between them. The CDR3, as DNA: TGTGCCAGCAGCTTGGGGACGGCCAGGGTCTATGGCTACACCTTC. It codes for CASSLGTARVYGYTF.

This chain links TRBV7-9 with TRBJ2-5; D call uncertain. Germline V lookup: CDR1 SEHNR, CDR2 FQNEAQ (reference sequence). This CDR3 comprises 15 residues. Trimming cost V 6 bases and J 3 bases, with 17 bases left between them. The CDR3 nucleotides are TGTGCCAGCAGTTCAATGGTGGACCCCAAAGAGACCCAGTACTTC. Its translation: CASSSMVDPKETQYF.

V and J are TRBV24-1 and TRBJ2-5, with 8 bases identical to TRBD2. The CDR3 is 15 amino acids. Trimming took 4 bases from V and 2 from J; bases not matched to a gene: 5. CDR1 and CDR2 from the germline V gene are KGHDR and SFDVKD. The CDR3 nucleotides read TGTGCCACCAGTGACCCCCGGGAGGGACAAGAGACCCAGTACTTC. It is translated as CATSDPREGQETQYF.

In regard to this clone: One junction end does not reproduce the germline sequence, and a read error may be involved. The CDR3 bases are TGTGCCAGCAACTTAGGCGGAGGGGCCAACGTCCTGACTTTC. Protein sequence: CASNLGGGANVLTF. This chain uses TRBV7-8 with TRBJ2-6; unclear D gene. The CDR3 is 14 amino acids. CDR1 is SGHVS and CDR2 is FQNEAQ in the germline V gene.

The CDR3 nucleotides read TGCGCCAGCAGCGACGACAAGGATACGCAGTATTTT. Protein: CASSDDKDTQYF. The chain combines TRBV10-1 with TRBJ2-3, with D hard to call. Trimming took 6 bases from V and 6 from J, leaving 10 bases between them. The CDR3 is 12 amino acids. The germline CDR1 and CDR2 sequences are WNHNN and SYGVQD (reference sequence).

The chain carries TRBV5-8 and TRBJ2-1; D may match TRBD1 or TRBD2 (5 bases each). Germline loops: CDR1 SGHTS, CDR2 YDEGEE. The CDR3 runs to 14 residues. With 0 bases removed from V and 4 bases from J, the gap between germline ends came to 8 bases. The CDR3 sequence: CASSLGDQYNEQFF. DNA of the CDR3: TGTGCCAGCAGCTTGGGGGACCAGTACAATGAGCAGTTCTTC.

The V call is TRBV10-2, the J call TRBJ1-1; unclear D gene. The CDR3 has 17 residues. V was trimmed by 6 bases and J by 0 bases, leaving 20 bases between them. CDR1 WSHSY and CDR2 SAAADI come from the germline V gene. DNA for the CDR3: TGCGCCAGCAGCAATTCTATGACATCTGACATGAACACTGAAGCTTTCTTT. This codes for CASSNSMTSDMNTEAFF.

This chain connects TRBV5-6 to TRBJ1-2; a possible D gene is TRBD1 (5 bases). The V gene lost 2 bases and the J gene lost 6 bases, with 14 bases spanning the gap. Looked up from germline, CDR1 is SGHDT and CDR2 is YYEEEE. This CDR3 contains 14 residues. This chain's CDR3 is CASSFLFAGNGYTF. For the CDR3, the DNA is TGTGCCAGCAGCTTCCTGTTCGCAGGGAATGGCTACACCTTC. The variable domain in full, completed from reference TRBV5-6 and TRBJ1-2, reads DAGVTQSPTHLIKTRGQQVTLRCSPKSGHDTVSWYQQALGQGPQFIFQYYEEEERQRGNFPDRFSGHQFPNYSSELNVNALLLGDSALYLCASSFLFAGNGYTFGSGTRLTVV.